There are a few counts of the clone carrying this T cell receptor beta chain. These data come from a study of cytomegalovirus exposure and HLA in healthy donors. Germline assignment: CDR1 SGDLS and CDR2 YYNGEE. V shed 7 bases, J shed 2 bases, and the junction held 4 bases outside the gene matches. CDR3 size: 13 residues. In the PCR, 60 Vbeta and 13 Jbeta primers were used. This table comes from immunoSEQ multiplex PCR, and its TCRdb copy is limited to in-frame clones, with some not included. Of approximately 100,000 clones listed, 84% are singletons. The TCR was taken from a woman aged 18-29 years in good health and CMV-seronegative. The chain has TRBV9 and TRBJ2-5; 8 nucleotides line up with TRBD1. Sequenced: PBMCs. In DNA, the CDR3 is TGTGCCAGCGGAGACAGGGGTCAAGAGACCCAGTACTTC. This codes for CASGDRGQETQYF.